This section outlines one TCR beta chain sequence together with its context. Its antigen is still unknown. This CDR3 is built from 13 residues. Germline V CDR1 and CDR2: DFQATT, SNEGSKA (reference sequence). The V end was cut by 5 bases, the J end by 1 base, with 11 bases between. This sample is part of a study of T cells in Graves' hyperthyroidism and ophthalmopathy. In the study overall: Staff took peripheral blood when the initial diagnosis was made, before any treatment began. General observations from the study: Model-based prediction identified ophthalmopathy a median about 7 months prior to its onset. Peripheral blood also featured most of the thyroid clonotypes expanded above 0.001.

The investigators amplified TCR beta CDR3 regions from RNA transcripts. The primer set for the first-round RT-PCR of the TCR CDR3 was HTBI. One entry per CDR3 protein results from TCRdb running MiXCR on the multiplex PCR reads. The data show 310,000 or so distinct CDR3 sequences, with more than 15% seen just once and approximately 60% held by the top ten. Sequenced input: blood. V and J are TRBV20-1 and TRBJ1-1; D is unresolved. This clonotype was obtained from a woman aged 55-70 years with Graves' ophthalmopathy. The CDR3 bases are TGCAGTGCTCGTCCGGGCCCGAACACTGAAGCTTTCTTT. Translation: CSARPGPNTEAFF.